This T cell receptor (beta chain) is drawn from a study of blood T cell repertoires in COVID-19. In the study overall: Sites across the United States, Italy and Spain contributed samples from acute and convalescent COVID-19. The cDNA or gDNA used as material had been derived from T cells, B-cell-depleted T cells, or PBMCs.

As handled by the study authors: Estimates of nucleated cell counts were drawn from the amplification of reference gene primers. Profiled with immunoSEQ multiplex PCR; TCRdb holds only in-frame clones, not every one. D and trimming come from the DNA, and the V and J calls and clone size come from that table. The sample gives 150,000 to 200,000 clones, about 86% of which show up once; 8% to 10% is in the top ten. This clone was picked up one time. Per the germline V gene, CDR1 is MNHEY and CDR2 is SMNVEV (reference sequence). The CDR3 is made up of 13 amino acids. V was pared by 6 bases and J by 7 bases, with 16 bases between.

The chain couples TRBV27 to TRBJ2-7; D perhaps matches TRBD2 (6 bases). The receptor was derived from a man aged 45-60 years with active or convalescent COVID-19. Material: peripheral blood. The CDR3 loop is CASSFPGTGEQYF. The CDR3 nucleotides are TGTGCCAGCAGCTTTCCGGGGACTGGGGAGCAGTACTTC.